Listed below are T cell receptor beta chains from one sample, sequenced in a study of blood T cell repertoires in COVID-19. Profiled with immunoSEQ multiplex PCR; TCRdb holds only in-frame clones, not every one. The data hold about 210,000 clones, with approximately 87% observed a single time. The sample was peripheral blood. The source is a woman in her seventies with acute or convalescent COVID-19. Both conserved end residues are part of each CDR3. D genes are given only for firm matches. Rows give clone size only sometimes, using once, few, many, or a class for an expanded clone.

D gene: NA; clone size: NA; J gene: TRBJ2-7; V gene: TRBV5-1; CDR3 DNA: TGCGCCAGCAGCTTGGACAGCCCTTACGAGCAGTACTTC; CDR3 protein: CASSLDSPYEQYF
D gene: NA; clone size: few; J gene: TRBJ2-7; V gene: TRBV11-2; CDR3 DNA: TGTGCCAGCAGCCAAGACGGGTCTCTAAACGAGCAGTACTTC; CDR3 protein: CASSQDGSLNEQYF
D gene: TRBD2; clone size: NA; J gene: TRBJ2-4; V gene: TRBV7-2; CDR3 DNA: TGTGCCAGCAGCTTACGGGGGGAAGACGTAAACATTCAGTACTTC; CDR3 protein: CASSLRGEDVNIQYF
D gene: NA; clone size: NA; J gene: TRBJ2-2; V gene: TRBV25-1; CDR3 DNA: TGTGCCAGCACCCGAGGGTCCAACACCGGGGAGCTGTTTTTT; CDR3 protein: CASTRGSNTGELFF
D gene: NA; clone size: NA; J gene: TRBJ2-2; V gene: TRBV24-1; CDR3 DNA: TGTGCCACCAGGCCCGAGGCCGGGGAGCTGTTTTTT; CDR3 protein: CATRPEAGELFF
D gene: TRBD2; clone size: NA; J gene: TRBJ2-1; V gene: TRBV11-2; CDR3 DNA: TGTGCCAGCAGCCACGGGACTAGCGGGACCGATGAGCAGTTCTTC; CDR3 protein: CASSHGTSGTDEQFF
D gene: NA; clone size: few; J gene: TRBJ1-1; V gene: TRBV7-8; CDR3 DNA: TGTGCCAGCAGCTTAGGTACGTTACGGGAAGCTTTCTTT; CDR3 protein: CASSLGTLREAFF
D gene: TRBD2; clone size: NA; J gene: TRBJ2-3; V gene: TRBV11-3; CDR3 DNA: TGTGCCAGCAGCTTAGGGAGACTAGCGACAGATACGCAGTATTTT; CDR3 protein: CASSLGRLATDTQYF
D gene: NA; clone size: NA; J gene: TRBJ1-6; V gene: TRBV9; CDR3 DNA: TGTGCCAGCAGCGTAGCACAGGATAATTCACCCCTCCACTTT; CDR3 protein: CASSVAQDNSPLHF
D gene: NA; clone size: NA; J gene: TRBJ2-6; V gene: TRBV11-3; CDR3 DNA: TGTGCCAGCAGCCACCGAGGCAGCTTTCCCTCTGGGGCCAACGTCCTGACTTTC; CDR3 protein: CASSHRGSFPSGANVLTF
D gene: TRBD1; clone size: NA; J gene: TRBJ1-2; V gene: TRBV15; CDR3 DNA: TGTGCCACCAGCAGAGGGACAGGGGGGCTGAAGCTCTATGGCTACACCTTC; CDR3 protein: CATSRGTGGLKLYGYTF
D gene: NA; clone size: NA; J gene: TRBJ1-2; V gene: TRBV5-1; CDR3 DNA: TGCGCCAGCAGCTCATCTTGGACAGCCCCCTATGGCTACACCTTC; CDR3 protein: CASSSSWTAPYGYTF
D gene: TRBD2; clone size: NA; J gene: TRBJ2-3; V gene: TRBV5-1; CDR3 DNA: TGCGCCAGCAGCCCGGGACTAGCGGGGGCCGCTCGGGGAGATACGCAGTATTTT; CDR3 protein: CASSPGLAGAARGDTQYF
D gene: TRBD2; clone size: NA; J gene: TRBJ2-7; V gene: TRBV19; CDR3 DNA: TGTGCCAGTAGTTCAGGACTAGCGGGGGCCCACGAGCAGTACTTC; CDR3 protein: CASSSGLAGAHEQYF
D gene: NA; clone size: NA; J gene: TRBJ2-1; V gene: TRBV18; CDR3 DNA: TGTGCCAGCTCACCAGGGGGCTATGAGCAGTTCTTC; CDR3 protein: CASSPGGYEQFF
D gene: NA; clone size: NA; J gene: TRBJ1-1; V gene: TRBV6-5; CDR3 DNA: TGTGCCAGCAGTTATCGCGGCGGTTTGAACACTGAAGCTTTCTTT; CDR3 protein: CASSYRGGLNTEAFF
D gene: NA; clone size: NA; J gene: TRBJ1-1; V gene: TRBV5-4; CDR3 DNA: TGTGCCAGCAGCTTCGGGCAGGGCGGCACTGAAGCTTTCTTT; CDR3 protein: CASSFGQGGTEAFF
D gene: NA; clone size: NA; J gene: TRBJ2-7; V gene: TRBV7-2; CDR3 DNA: TGTGCCAGCAGCTTAGCTGGGACATTTATCTCCTACGAGCAGTACTTC; CDR3 protein: CASSLAGTFISYEQYF
D gene: NA; clone size: NA; J gene: TRBJ2-7; V gene: TRBV20-1; CDR3 DNA: TGCAGTGCCGGCGGTCGGGACGAGCAGTACTTC; CDR3 protein: CSAGGRDEQYF
D gene: TRBD1; clone size: NA; J gene: TRBJ1-2; V gene: TRBV6-5; CDR3 DNA: TGTGCCAGCAGTCTGACAGGGGTCTATGGCTACACCTTC; CDR3 protein: CASSLTGVYGYTF
D gene: NA; clone size: once; J gene: TRBJ1-3; V gene: TRBV5-1; CDR3 DNA: TGCGCCAGCAGGGAACGGGTCTCTGGAAACACCATATATTTT; CDR3 protein: CASRERVSGNTIYF
D gene: NA; clone size: NA; J gene: TRBJ1-3; V gene: TRBV21-1; CDR3 DNA: TGTGCCAGCAGCAAATGCGACAGGGGGTTTGGAAACACCATATATTTT; CDR3 protein: CASSKCDRGFGNTIYF
D gene: NA; clone size: NA; J gene: TRBJ1-2; V gene: TRBV20-1; CDR3 DNA: TGCAGTGCTAGTGGGGGCGGCTATGGCTACACCTTC; CDR3 protein: CSASGGGYGYTF
D gene: TRBD1; clone size: NA; J gene: TRBJ1-2; V gene: TRBV28; CDR3 DNA: TGTGCCAGCACCGTACAGGGGGGAGTCTATGGCTACACCTTC; CDR3 protein: CASTVQGGVYGYTF
D gene: NA; clone size: NA; J gene: TRBJ2-5; V gene: TRBV18; CDR3 DNA: TGTGCCAGCTCACTGATGCAAGGTCAGCAGGGAGGAGAGACCCAGTACTTC; CDR3 protein: CASSLMQGQQGGETQYF
D gene: NA; clone size: NA; J gene: TRBJ1-4; V gene: TRBV4-1; CDR3 DNA: TGCGCCAGCAGCCAAGAAACCCAGGGCTTCTACATGAAACTGTTTTTT; CDR3 protein: CASSQETQGFYMKLFF
D gene: NA; clone size: NA; J gene: TRBJ2-3; V gene: TRBV10-3; CDR3 DNA: TGTGCCGTCCTAAACTGGTCAGATACGCAGTATTTT; CDR3 protein: CAVLNWSDTQYF
D gene: NA; clone size: NA; J gene: TRBJ2-1; V gene: TRBV2; CDR3 DNA: TGTGCCAGCAGTGTTGGTCGTTTGTCTAGCGTTTCCCACAATGAGCAGTTCTTC; CDR3 protein: CASSVGRLSSVSHNEQFF
D gene: NA; clone size: NA; J gene: TRBJ2-5; V gene: TRBV7-2; CDR3 DNA: TGTGCCAGCAGCTTAAGGCGGGATGGCGAGACCCAGTACTTC; CDR3 protein: CASSLRRDGETQYF
D gene: NA; clone size: few; J gene: TRBJ1-1; V gene: TRBV6-6; CDR3 DNA: TGTGCCAGCAGCGACAGGTCGTTTGAAGCTTTCTTT; CDR3 protein: CASSDRSFEAFF
D gene: TRBD1; clone size: NA; J gene: TRBJ2-3; V gene: TRBV18; CDR3 DNA: TGTGCCAGCTCACCCAGGGAGAGGCAGGGGGCCGATACGCAGTATTTT; CDR3 protein: CASSPRERQGADTQYF
D gene: NA; clone size: NA; J gene: TRBJ2-5; V gene: TRBV19; CDR3 DNA: TGTGCCAGTAGTCCGCCGGTCCCTCAAGAGACCCAGTACTTC; CDR3 protein: CASSPPVPQETQYF
D gene: NA; clone size: NA; J gene: TRBJ1-5; V gene: TRBV7-9; CDR3 DNA: TGTGCCAGCAGCCCCGGTCCTACCCCCGGTCAGCCCCAGCATTTT; CDR3 protein: CASSPGPTPGQPQHF
D gene: TRBD1; clone size: few; J gene: TRBJ1-1; V gene: TRBV7-2; CDR3 DNA: TGTGCCAGCACCCTAGGGACAGCCACTGAAGCTTTCTTT; CDR3 protein: CASTLGTATEAFF
D gene: NA; clone size: NA; J gene: TRBJ1-1; V gene: TRBV6-5; CDR3 DNA: TGTGCCAGCTGGCAGGCGGGCACTGAAGCTTTCTTT; CDR3 protein: CASWQAGTEAFF
D gene: TRBD1; clone size: NA; J gene: TRBJ1-2; V gene: TRBV29-1; CDR3 DNA: TGCAGCGTGACAGGGCTGGGGGACTATGGCTACACCTTC; CDR3 protein: CSVTGLGDYGYTF